The source of this T cell receptor beta chain is a study of identical twins. This clonotype was detected a few times. With 7 bases clipped from V and 1 base from J, the junction kept 4 bases outside the gene matches. The CDR3 covers 15 residues. TCRdb itself ran the 5' RACE reads through MiXCR, one entry per CDR3 protein. This sample has about 660,000 distinct CDR3 sequences, with 8.6% found just once. Separately, the same data were catalogued under a study of yellow fever vaccine responses in identical twins.

The sequencing sample was made of PBMCs. The sequence derives from a woman between 18 and 30 years old in good health. This rearrangement joins TRBV12-3 or TRBV12-4 to TRBJ2-3; TRBD2 matches 11 bases. In DNA, the CDR3 is TGTGCCAGCACCAAGACTAGCGGGGGCACAGATACGCAGTATTTT. Translation gives CASTKTSGGTDTQYF.